This record concerns one T cell receptor (beta chain) sequence. Germline lookup yields CDR1 MDHEN and CDR2 SYDVKM. J lost 9 bases, V lost 5 bases, and 8 bases had no gene match. The CDR3 consists of 13 residues. Method: immunoSEQ multiplex PCR; TCRdb's copy keeps in-frame clones and lacks some. The sample comprises under 500,000 clones, about 89% of which are singletons, and 4.3% rests with the top ten. The data stem from a study of blood T cell repertoires in COVID-19. Study-wide context: The United States, Italy and Spain supplied acute and convalescent COVID-19 samples.

The sequence was obtained from a woman in her 30s with acute or convalescent COVID-19. V and J are TRBV28 and TRBJ1-2; 8 nucleotides align to TRBD1. What was sequenced was peripheral blood. CDR3 region: CASSTGQGRRYTF. The CDR3 DNA sequence: TGTGCCAGCAGTACCGGACAGGGTAGACGCTACACCTTC.